The 18 T cell receptor beta chains listed next were all sequenced from one sample in a study of regulatory T cells in long-lasting Graves disease (dated by TCRdb to the early 2020s). Explained via the paper, the time point label denotes: newly diagnosed GD, antithyroid drugs for less than 3 months. For both TCR sequencing and RNA sequencing, RNA was extracted from PBMCs using TRIzol. The library was obtained by multiplex PCR. For sequencing, an Illumina HiSeq 4000 was employed. To build TCR beta libraries, CDR3 regions were amplified by Arm-PCR using iRepertoire HTBI primers. TCRdb passed the public sequencing reads through fastp at Q25 and MiXCR, retaining productive beta sequences. Rows are combined by CDR3 protein, so each entry shows the most common genes and DNA. The sample data list about half a million distinct CDR3 sequences, and 12% of these were observed just once. The top ten clonotypes cover approximately 9.6% of the sample.

In addition, the sample was reused for a study of T cells in Graves' hyperthyroidism and ophthalmopathy.

This specimen consisted of peripheral blood mononuclear cells (PBMCs), obtained at new diagnosis, from a patient treated with antithyroid drugs. The receptors here all came from a woman aged 25 to 39 with Graves disease. Donor details come from another sample of the same person, matched by shared clones.

This clonotype was counted many times. The junction does not match germline at one end; this may be a read error. The V gene is TRBV28, the J gene TRBJ2-1, with 8 positions matching TRBD2. CDR1 and CDR2 (germline): MDHEN, SYDVKM. The CDR3 is 12 residues long. The chain's CDR3 is CASSLPPGGPFF. In nucleotides, the CDR3 is TGTGCCAGCAGCTTACCCCCGGGAGGGCCCTTTTTC.

This clonotype was counted many times. The rearrangement links TRBV11-3 to TRBJ2-3; D perhaps matches TRBD2 (5 bases). Germline lookup yields CDR1 SGHNT and CDR2 YENEEA. CDR3 length equals 16 residues. V lost 1 base, J lost 2 bases, and 13 bases lay in between. The CDR3 is CASSLGSAVPTDTQYF. The CDR3 DNA is TGTGCCAGCAGCTTAGGTAGCGCAGTACCCACAGATACGCAGTATTTT.

This clonotype was seen repeatedly, ten times or more. The chain uses TRBV28 and TRBJ2-7, with 10 bases that match TRBD1. Germline V gives CDR1 MDHEN, CDR2 SYDVKM. Losses at the gene ends were 7 bases for V and 5 bases for J; bases not matched to a gene: 11. CDR3 length: 15 residues. CDR3 residues: CASNTPGTGAHEQYF. The CDR3 nucleotides read TGTGCCAGCAATACTCCCGGGACAGGGGCCCACGAGCAGTACTTC.

A remark on this clonotype: This may arise from a read error, as a much more abundant clone is one base away. V usage is TRBV19 and J usage is TRBJ1-1; TRBD1 might be the D (5 bases). With 1 base removed from V and 3 bases from J, the gap between germline ends came to 6 bases. Per germline, CDR1 LNHDA and CDR2 SQIVND (reference sequence). The CDR3 runs 13 residues. The DNA for the CDR3 is TGTGCCAGTAGTATAGGAGGGGACACTGAAGCTTTCTTT. This translates into CASSIGGDTEAFF.

This clonotype was detected many times. The chain recombines TRBV28 with TRBJ2-5; TRBD1 matches at 9 bases. CDR1 is MDHEN, CDR2 SYDVKM, per germline. With 5 bases clipped from V and 4 bases from J, the junction kept 8 bases outside the gene matches. CDR3 size: 15 residues. CDR3 residues: CASSPRDRVRETQYF. The CDR3 DNA is TGTGCCAGCAGTCCCCGGGACAGGGTCCGAGAGACCCAGTACTTC. The full variable domain, completed using reference TRBV28 and TRBJ2-5, is DVKVTQSSRYLVKRTGEKVFLECVQDMDHENMFWYRQDPGLGLRLIYFSYDVKMKEKGDIPEGYSVSREKKERFSLILESASTNQTSMYLCASSPRDRVRETQYFGPGTRLLVL.

This clonotype was found once. The V call is TRBV11-2, the J call TRBJ1-2, with a tentative D call TRBD1 (6 bases). V was clipped by 4 bases and J by 8 bases, with 14 bases between them. This CDR3 region has 13 residues. CDR1 SGHAT and CDR2 FQNNGV come from the germline V gene. The CDR3 is CASSSGTRTGYTF. The CDR3 nucleotides are TGTGCCAGCAGCTCTGGGACAAGAACAGGCTACACCTTC.

This clonotype appeared many times. The V call is TRBV20-1, the J call TRBJ2-3; 9 bases align to TRBD1. The V gene end was trimmed by 4 bases and the J gene end by 2 bases; junction bases not matched to a gene: 7. Germline V lookup: CDR1 DFQATT, CDR2 SNEGSKA (reference sequence). CDR3 length equals 15 residues. The CDR3 coding sequence is TGCAGTGCTACGTCCAGGACAGGGGCCACAGATACGCAGTATTTT. Translating gives CSATSRTGATDTQYF.

The chain links TRBV5-1 to TRBJ2-7; tentatively, D is TRBD1 (5 bases). V shed 4 bases and J shed 1 base, with 9 bases lying between them. The length of the CDR3 is 13 residues. Looked up from germline, CDR1 is SGHRS and CDR2 is YFSETQ. The CDR3 bases are TGCGCCAGCAGCCCGCGACAGTCCTACGAGCAGTACTTC. Residues: CASSPRQSYEQYF. Together with reference TRBV5-1 and TRBJ2-7, the CDR3 gives the full variable domain: KAGVTQTPRYLIKTRGQQVTLSCSPISGHRSVSWYQQTPGQGLQFLFEYFSETQRNKGNFPGRFSGRQFSNSRSEMNVSTLELGDSALYLCASSPRQSYEQYFGPGTRLTVT.

Many counts were recorded for this clonotype. This sequence joins TRBV28 and TRBJ1-5; D is ambiguous. Germline loops: CDR1 MDHEN, CDR2 SYDVKM. V dropped 5 bases and J dropped 4 bases, with 3 bases sitting between them. The CDR3 is 11 residues long. The CDR3 is CASSLNQPQHF. The CDR3 nucleotides read TGTGCCAGCAGTCTAAATCAGCCCCAGCATTTT. Looking up the rest from reference TRBV28 and TRBJ1-5 gives the full variable domain: DVKVTQSSRYLVKRTGEKVFLECVQDMDHENMFWYRQDPGLGLRLIYFSYDVKMKEKGDIPEGYSVSREKKERFSLILESASTNQTSMYLCASSLNQPQHFGDGTRLSIL.

This clonotype has ten or more counts. The chain is built from TRBV5-1 and TRBJ2-7, with TRBD1 matching 12 bases. The V gene end was trimmed by 4 bases and the J gene end by 5 bases; junction bases not matched to a gene: 7. The CDR3 contains 15 residues. CDR1 is SGHRS, CDR2 YFSETQ, per germline. CDR3 in amino acids: CASSLRDRGLDEQYF. The CDR3, as DNA: TGCGCCAGCAGCCTCCGGGACAGGGGGCTCGACGAGCAGTACTTC.

This clonotype was detected ten times or more. A single base separates this from a much larger clone, so it may be a read error. CDR3 bases: TGTGCCAGCAGCTTAGGAGCAAACACTGAAGCTCTCTTT. Its protein is CASSLGANTEALF. This sequence joins TRBV11-3 and TRBJ1-1; no reliable D call. Germline CDR1 is SGHNT and CDR2 is YENEEA. The CDR3 spans 13 residues.

The V call is TRBV7-9, the J call TRBJ1-6; weak D call: TRBD1 (5 bases). V lost 4 bases and J lost 13, with 14 bases in between. Looked up from germline, CDR1 is SEHNR and CDR2 is FQNEAQ (reference sequence). The CDR3 runs 13 residues. The CDR3 loop is CASSSGTGVPLHF. In nucleotides, the CDR3 is TGTGCCAGCAGCTCCGGGACGGGGGTTCCCCTCCACTTT.

This clonotype showed up many times. The chain recombines TRBV7-9 with TRBJ2-1; D is undetermined. V was trimmed by 0 bases and J by 9 bases, leaving 15 bases between them. The length of the CDR3 is 15 residues. Germline CDR1 SEHNR, CDR2 FQNEAQ (reference sequence). The CDR3 reads CASSLAVGTSSEQFF. In DNA form, the CDR3 reads TGTGCCAGCAGCTTAGCGGTGGGAACTTCCAGTGAGCAGTTCTTC.

This clonotype appeared many times. The J gene is TRBJ1-3, the V gene TRBV7-2; 7 positions agree with TRBD1. This CDR3 contains 13 residues. CDR1 is SGHTA and CDR2 is FQGNSA in the germline V gene. V dropped 1 base and J dropped 8; count of bases not matched to a gene: 2. The CDR3 is CASSLGQGYTIYF. The DNA of the CDR3 is TGTGCCAGCAGCTTAGGACAGGGTTACACCATATATTTT.

This clonotype has a count of ten or more. This sequence joins TRBV12-3 or TRBV12-4 and TRBJ1-2, with a possible D match to TRBD1 (6 bases). The length of the CDR3 is 12 residues. Trimming took 5 bases from V and 7 from J, leaving 11 bases between them. In nucleotides, the CDR3 is TGTGCCAGCAGTACGGACAGTGGTGGCTACACCTTC. It encodes CASSTDSGGYTF.

There are a few counts of this clonotype. The chain joins TRBV7-3 to TRBJ2-2; 7 positions agree with TRBD2. V lost 2 bases, J lost 4 bases, and 10 bases stayed unmatched. Germline V gene lookup returns CDR1 SGHTA and CDR2 FQGTGA. CDR3 length equals 17 residues. As DNA, the CDR3 is TGTGCCAGCAGCTTAGGGGCGGGCGGGAGTGGCACCGGGGAGCTGTTTTTT. Residues: CASSLGAGGSGTGELFF.

This clonotype was seen only a few times. The rearrangement joins TRBV18 to TRBJ2-5; TRBD1 agrees at 8 bases. This CDR3 region has 16 residues. Trimming at V came to 4 bases and at J to 4 bases, leaving 11 bases not matched to a gene. Germline V gene sequence: CDR1 KGHSH, CDR2 LQKENI. CDR3 sequence reads: CASSRNTGTGRETQYF. The CDR3 DNA reads TGTGCCAGCTCACGGAACACCGGGACAGGCAGAGAGACCCAGTACTTC.

CDR3 in amino acids: CASSFGRLNSPLHF. The CDR3 nucleotides are TGTGCCAGCAGTTTCGGACGCCTTAATTCACCCCTCCACTTT. This rearrangement joins TRBV28 to TRBJ1-6, with unresolved D. V shed 3 bases and J shed 6 bases, with 9 bases lying between them. CDR3 length: 14 amino acids. Germline-derived CDR1 and CDR2 are MDHEN and SYDVKM. Based on the CDR3 plus reference TRBV28 and TRBJ1-6, the full variable domain is DVKVTQSSRYLVKRTGEKVFLECVQDMDHENMFWYRQDPGLGLRLIYFSYDVKMKEKGDIPEGYSVSREKKERFSLILESASTNQTSMYLCASSFGRLNSPLHFGNGTRLTVT.